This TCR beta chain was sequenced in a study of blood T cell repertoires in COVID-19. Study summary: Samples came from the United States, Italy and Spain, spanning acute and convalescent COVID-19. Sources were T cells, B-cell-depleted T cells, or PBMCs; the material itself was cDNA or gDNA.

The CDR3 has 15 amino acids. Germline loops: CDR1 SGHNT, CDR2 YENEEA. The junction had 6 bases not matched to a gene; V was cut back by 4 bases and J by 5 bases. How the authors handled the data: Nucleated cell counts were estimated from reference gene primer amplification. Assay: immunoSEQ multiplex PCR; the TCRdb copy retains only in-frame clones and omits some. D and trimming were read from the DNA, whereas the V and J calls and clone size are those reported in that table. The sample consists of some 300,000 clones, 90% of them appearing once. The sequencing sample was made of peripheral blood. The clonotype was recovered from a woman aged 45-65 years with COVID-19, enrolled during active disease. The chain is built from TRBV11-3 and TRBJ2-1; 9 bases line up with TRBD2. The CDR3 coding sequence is TGTGCCAGCAGCTGGCGGATAGCGGGAGACAATGAGCAGTTCTTC. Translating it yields CASSWRIAGDNEQFF.